Listed below are T cell receptor beta chains from one sample, sequenced in a study of T cells in Graves' hyperthyroidism and ophthalmopathy. TCRdb re-derived calls from the multiplex PCR reads in MiXCR, one entry per CDR3 protein. The table records fewer than 600,000 distinct CDR3 sequences, 14% of them present only once. The sequencing input was blood. These receptors were obtained from a middle-aged woman with Graves' hyperthyroidism. Both conserved end residues are part of each CDR3. Each record gives: CDR3 DNA, CDR3 protein, clone size, V gene, D gene, J gene. The D gene is left open where the match is weak. Where a row states a size, it is once, few, many or the class of an expanded clone; other rows omit it.

CDR3 DNA: TGTGCCAGCAGCCCTGGGGGGGGTTACTCCTACGAGCAGTACTTC; CDR3 protein: CASSPGGGYSYEQYF; clone size: .; V gene: TRBV7-9; D gene: TRBD2; J gene: TRBJ2-7
CDR3 DNA: TGTGCCAGCAGTTTAGGCAGGGTTGGTGAAGCTTTCTTT; CDR3 protein: CASSLGRVGEAFF; clone size: many; V gene: TRBV12-3/TRBV12-4; D gene: .; J gene: TRBJ1-1
CDR3 DNA: TGCGCCAGCAGCTTGCGGACAGGGGGCCCAGATACGCAGTATTTT; CDR3 protein: CASSLRTGGPDTQYF; clone size: many; V gene: TRBV5-1; D gene: TRBD1; J gene: TRBJ2-3
CDR3 DNA: TGTGCCAGCAGTTTTGGGACTGAATACGAGCAGTACTTC; CDR3 protein: CASSFGTEYEQYF; clone size: .; V gene: TRBV12-3/TRBV12-4; D gene: .; J gene: TRBJ2-7
CDR3 DNA: TGTGCCAGCGGGACAGCTAATTACTATGGCTACACCTTC; CDR3 protein: CASGTANYYGYTF; clone size: few; V gene: TRBV10-3; D gene: TRBD1; J gene: TRBJ1-2
CDR3 DNA: TGTGCCAGCAGTTTCTGGCTAGCGGGTAATTTTTTTTCGTTTGAAGAGACCCAGTACTTC; CDR3 protein: CASSFWLAGNFFSFEETQYF; clone size: many; V gene: TRBV12-3/TRBV12-4; D gene: TRBD2; J gene: TRBJ2-5
CDR3 DNA: TGTGCCAGCAGCTTTCTATCGGCAGGGAACTACGAGCAGTACTTC; CDR3 protein: CASSFLSAGNYEQYF; clone size: many; V gene: TRBV7-9; D gene: .; J gene: TRBJ2-7
CDR3 DNA: TGTGCCGGACAGGGGGAGCGGACTGAAGCTTTCTTT; CDR3 protein: CAGQGERTEAFF; clone size: many; V gene: TRBV28; D gene: TRBD1; J gene: TRBJ1-1
CDR3 DNA: TGTGCCAGCAGCCACGCAGGGGAGGGGAACACTGAAGCTTTCTTT; CDR3 protein: CASSHAGEGNTEAFF; clone size: many; V gene: TRBV3-1; D gene: .; J gene: TRBJ1-1
CDR3 DNA: TGTGCCTGGAGTGTAGCGAGTGAGCAGTTCTTC; CDR3 protein: CAWSVASEQFF; clone size: few; V gene: TRBV30; D gene: .; J gene: TRBJ2-1
CDR3 DNA: TGCGCCAGCAGCCTCACTACAGGGGGTCTGTTCTTC; CDR3 protein: CASSLTTGGLFF; clone size: many; V gene: TRBV5-1; D gene: TRBD1; J gene: TRBJ2-1
CDR3 DNA: TGCAGTGCTAGCCCCGGACCTGAACCTAATGAAAAACTGTTTTTT; CDR3 protein: CSASPGPEPNEKLFF; clone size: .; V gene: TRBV20-1; D gene: .; J gene: TRBJ1-4
CDR3 DNA: TGCGCCAGCAGGAGTGCCGTAGATACGCAGTATTTT; CDR3 protein: CASRSAVDTQYF; clone size: few; V gene: TRBV5-1; D gene: .; J gene: TRBJ2-3
CDR3 DNA: TGTGCCAGCAGTTTTTCGGGGGCTGGAAACACCATATATTTT; CDR3 protein: CASSFSGAGNTIYF; clone size: .; V gene: TRBV27; D gene: .; J gene: TRBJ1-3
CDR3 DNA: TGCAGTGCCCCAGGGGGGGTTTCCTACGAGCAGTACTTC; CDR3 protein: CSAPGGVSYEQYF; clone size: many; V gene: TRBV20-1; D gene: .; J gene: TRBJ2-7
CDR3 DNA: TGTGCCAGCAGAAGAACTAGCGGGAATAGCAATGAGCAGTTCTTC; CDR3 protein: CASRRTSGNSNEQFF; clone size: many; V gene: TRBV12-3/TRBV12-4; D gene: TRBD2; J gene: TRBJ2-1
CDR3 DNA: TGTGCCAGCAGCCCCGGGGCGGGAGGGCTCGAGCAGTACTTC; CDR3 protein: CASSPGAGGLEQYF; clone size: many; V gene: TRBV7-2; D gene: TRBD2; J gene: TRBJ2-7
CDR3 DNA: TGTGTCAGCAGATCGGCACTAGCCAAAAACATTCAGTACTTC; CDR3 protein: CVSRSALAKNIQYF; clone size: few; V gene: TRBV28; D gene: .; J gene: TRBJ2-4
CDR3 DNA: TGTGCCAGCAGCCTTATGACAGGGCGGAATGAGCAGTTCTTC; CDR3 protein: CASSLMTGRNEQFF; clone size: few; V gene: TRBV3-1; D gene: TRBD1; J gene: TRBJ2-1
CDR3 DNA: TGTGCCAGCAGTCCCTTGGGGGGACAGGGTAACCAGCCCCAGCATTTT; CDR3 protein: CASSPLGGQGNQPQHF; clone size: few; V gene: TRBV27; D gene: TRBD1; J gene: TRBJ1-5
CDR3 DNA: TGTGCCATCAGTGAAATTCTAGGCGGGGTAGCCAAAAACATTCAGTACTTC; CDR3 protein: CAISEILGGVAKNIQYF; clone size: once; V gene: TRBV10-3; D gene: .; J gene: TRBJ2-4
CDR3 DNA: TGTGCCAGCAGCTTAGATCCGAATAATTCACCCCTCCACTTT; CDR3 protein: CASSLDPNNSPLHF; clone size: .; V gene: TRBV13; D gene: .; J gene: TRBJ1-6
CDR3 DNA: TGTGCCAGCAGCCAAGATCCCAGGGTGGGGGAGCAGTACTTC; CDR3 protein: CASSQDPRVGEQYF; clone size: many; V gene: TRBV3-1; D gene: .; J gene: TRBJ2-7
CDR3 DNA: TGCAGTGCTACCGTTTCTACCTCCTACGAGCAGTACTTC; CDR3 protein: CSATVSTSYEQYF; clone size: many; V gene: TRBV20-1; D gene: .; J gene: TRBJ2-7
CDR3 DNA: TGTGCCAGCAGCGTAGGGACAGGGAGTAACTATGGCTACACCTTC; CDR3 protein: CASSVGTGSNYGYTF; clone size: many; V gene: TRBV7-8; D gene: TRBD1; J gene: TRBJ1-2
CDR3 DNA: TGTGCCTGGACTCTTATCGGGGGGCCTAGCACTGAAGCTTTCTTT; CDR3 protein: CAWTLIGGPSTEAFF; clone size: many; V gene: TRBV30; D gene: .; J gene: TRBJ1-1
CDR3 DNA: TGTGCCAGCAACCAGGGGACTAGTCGGACAGATACGCAGTATTTT; CDR3 protein: CASNQGTSRTDTQYF; clone size: many; V gene: TRBV11-2; D gene: TRBD2; J gene: TRBJ2-3
CDR3 DNA: TGTGCCAGCAGTTTTAATGGGGCAGGGACAAACACCATATATTTT; CDR3 protein: CASSFNGAGTNTIYF; clone size: few; V gene: TRBV28; D gene: .; J gene: TRBJ1-3
CDR3 DNA: TGTGCCACCAGTGATTCCGGGACCTATGGCTACACCTTC; CDR3 protein: CATSDSGTYGYTF; clone size: .; V gene: TRBV24-1; D gene: .; J gene: TRBJ1-2
CDR3 DNA: TGTGCCAGCAGCGGGGAAATCCAGGCAGATACGCAGTATTTT; CDR3 protein: CASSGEIQADTQYF; clone size: many; V gene: TRBV5-6; D gene: .; J gene: TRBJ2-3
CDR3 DNA: TGTGCCAGCAGTGAAGTGGACAATCCTGAGCAGTTCTTC; CDR3 protein: CASSEVDNPEQFF; clone size: many; V gene: TRBV6-1; D gene: .; J gene: TRBJ2-1
CDR3 DNA: TGTGCCAGCAGCTTAAGTAGCGGGAGACCTCCCTACAATGAGCAGTTCTTC; CDR3 protein: CASSLSSGRPPYNEQFF; clone size: few; V gene: TRBV7-3; D gene: TRBD2; J gene: TRBJ2-1
CDR3 DNA: TGTGCCAGCAGTTTCCCAGCCACTACCGGGGAGCTGTTTTTT; CDR3 protein: CASSFPATTGELFF; clone size: few; V gene: TRBV28; D gene: .; J gene: TRBJ2-2
CDR3 DNA: TGTGCCAGTAGTTTAATTGGTGACGAGCAGTACTTC; CDR3 protein: CASSLIGDEQYF; clone size: .; V gene: TRBV19; D gene: .; J gene: TRBJ2-7
CDR3 DNA: TGTGCCATCAGTGAAAGGGGTTCCGCTGAAGCTTTCTTT; CDR3 protein: CAISERGSAEAFF; clone size: few; V gene: TRBV10-3; D gene: .; J gene: TRBJ1-1
CDR3 DNA: TGCGCCAGCAGCTTGGAACCCCTAGCGGGGCTCACCGGGGAGCTGTTTTTT; CDR3 protein: CASSLEPLAGLTGELFF; clone size: many; V gene: TRBV5-1; D gene: TRBD2; J gene: TRBJ2-2
CDR3 DNA: TGCGCCAGCAGGCCCGGGACACTCCTCGGGGGGCCGAACACCGGGGAGCTGTTTTTT; CDR3 protein: CASRPGTLLGGPNTGELFF; clone size: .; V gene: TRBV4-1; D gene: .; J gene: TRBJ2-2
CDR3 DNA: TGCAGCGTCCCCCCGGGACAGAACACAGATACGCAGTATTTT; CDR3 protein: CSVPPGQNTDTQYF; clone size: many; V gene: TRBV29-1; D gene: TRBD1; J gene: TRBJ2-3
CDR3 DNA: TGTGCCTGGGGGGCCAAGCGAGATACGCAGTATTTT; CDR3 protein: CAWGAKRDTQYF; clone size: .; V gene: TRBV30; D gene: .; J gene: TRBJ2-3
CDR3 DNA: TGTGCCTGGAGTTACGGGACCCCGGGGGATTCGCCCCTCCACTTT; CDR3 protein: CAWSYGTPGDSPLHF; clone size: few; V gene: TRBV30; D gene: .; J gene: TRBJ1-6
CDR3 DNA: TGTGCCAGCAGCCGTACAGGGGGCGAAGGGACCCAGTACTTC; CDR3 protein: CASSRTGGEGTQYF; clone size: many; V gene: TRBV7-2; D gene: TRBD1; J gene: TRBJ2-5
CDR3 DNA: TGTGCCAGCAGTGAAAGCCCTCAGGGGGTCCACGAGCAGTACTTC; CDR3 protein: CASSESPQGVHEQYF; clone size: few; V gene: TRBV2; D gene: TRBD1; J gene: TRBJ2-7
CDR3 DNA: TGTGCCAGCTCACCAGGGCTCTCCTACAATGAGCAGTTCTTC; CDR3 protein: CASSPGLSYNEQFF; clone size: many; V gene: TRBV18; D gene: .; J gene: TRBJ2-1
CDR3 DNA: TGTGCCAGCCAAAGGGACAGGGCCAGCTCCTACGAGCAGTACTTC; CDR3 protein: CASQRDRASSYEQYF; clone size: many; V gene: TRBV28; D gene: TRBD1; J gene: TRBJ2-7
CDR3 DNA: TGCAGTGCTAGGTTGCTGGGACAGAGTAACACTGAAGCTTTCTTT; CDR3 protein: CSARLLGQSNTEAFF; clone size: many; V gene: TRBV20-1; D gene: TRBD1; J gene: TRBJ1-1
CDR3 DNA: TGTGCCAGCACCTTAGCGGTTTACTCTAGCACAGATACGCAGTATTTT; CDR3 protein: CASTLAVYSSTDTQYF; clone size: many; V gene: TRBV6-1; D gene: .; J gene: TRBJ2-3
CDR3 DNA: TGCAGTGCTAGAGTGCTGAAGCGGGAACTACACACCGGGGAGCTGTTTTTT; CDR3 protein: CSARVLKRELHTGELFF; clone size: many; V gene: TRBV20-1; D gene: TRBD2; J gene: TRBJ2-2
CDR3 DNA: TGTGCCAGCAGCTTAGAACAGGGTCATGGCTACACCTTC; CDR3 protein: CASSLEQGHGYTF; clone size: many; V gene: TRBV7-9; D gene: .; J gene: TRBJ1-2
CDR3 DNA: TGTGCCAGCAGCTCCCGGGAAGCCGGGGAGCTGTTTTTT; CDR3 protein: CASSSREAGELFF; clone size: many; V gene: TRBV7-3; D gene: .; J gene: TRBJ2-2
CDR3 DNA: TGTGCCAGCCGTGGGCTAGCGGGAGAGGGGTCCTACGAGCAGTACTTC; CDR3 protein: CASRGLAGEGSYEQYF; clone size: many; V gene: TRBV28; D gene: TRBD2; J gene: TRBJ2-7
CDR3 DNA: TGTGCCAGCAGTTCGCCCAGCAGGAACACTGAAGCTTTCTTT; CDR3 protein: CASSSPSRNTEAFF; clone size: many; V gene: TRBV27; D gene: .; J gene: TRBJ1-1
CDR3 DNA: TGTGCCAGCAGGCGGACAGGGGGCTTCCACGAGCAGTACTTC; CDR3 protein: CASRRTGGFHEQYF; clone size: many; V gene: TRBV28; D gene: TRBD1; J gene: TRBJ2-7